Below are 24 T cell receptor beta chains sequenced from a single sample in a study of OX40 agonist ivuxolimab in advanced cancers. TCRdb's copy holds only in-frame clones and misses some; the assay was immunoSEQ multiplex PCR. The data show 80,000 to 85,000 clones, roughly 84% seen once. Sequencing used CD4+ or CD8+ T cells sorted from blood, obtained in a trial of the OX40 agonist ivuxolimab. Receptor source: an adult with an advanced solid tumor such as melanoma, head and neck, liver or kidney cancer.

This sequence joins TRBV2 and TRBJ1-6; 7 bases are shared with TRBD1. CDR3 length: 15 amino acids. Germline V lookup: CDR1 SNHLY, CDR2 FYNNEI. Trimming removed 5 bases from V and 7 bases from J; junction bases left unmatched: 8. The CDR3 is CASSLRDSGNSPLHF. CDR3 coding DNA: TGTGCCAGCAGTCTCCGGGACAGTGGAAATTCACCCCTCCACTTT.

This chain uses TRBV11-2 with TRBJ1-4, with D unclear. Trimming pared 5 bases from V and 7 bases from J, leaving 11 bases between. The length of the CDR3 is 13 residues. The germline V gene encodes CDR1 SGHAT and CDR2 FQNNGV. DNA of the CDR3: TGTGCCAGCAGCCCCCAGTACCGTGAAAAACTGTTTTTT. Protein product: CASSPQYREKLFF.

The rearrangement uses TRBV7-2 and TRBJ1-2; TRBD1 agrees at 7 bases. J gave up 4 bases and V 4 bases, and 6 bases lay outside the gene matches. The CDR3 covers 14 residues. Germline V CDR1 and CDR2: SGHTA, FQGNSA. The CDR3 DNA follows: TGTGCCAGCAGCTCGGCGAACAGGGGCTATGGCTACACCTTC. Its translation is CASSSANRGYGYTF.

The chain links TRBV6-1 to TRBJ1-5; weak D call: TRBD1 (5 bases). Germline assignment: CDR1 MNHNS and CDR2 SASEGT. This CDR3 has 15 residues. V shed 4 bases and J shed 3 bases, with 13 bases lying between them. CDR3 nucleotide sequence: TGTGCCAGCAGTGCTCCGGGGGTTCTCAATCAGCCCCAGCATTTT. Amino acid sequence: CASSAPGVLNQPQHF.

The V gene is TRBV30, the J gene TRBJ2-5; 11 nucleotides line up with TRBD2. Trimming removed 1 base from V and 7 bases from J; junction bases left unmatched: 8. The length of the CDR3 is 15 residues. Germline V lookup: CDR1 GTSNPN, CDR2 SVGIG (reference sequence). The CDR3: CAWSGSLAGGLTQYF. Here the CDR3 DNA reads TGTGCCTGGAGTGGGTCGCTAGCGGGGGGTTTGACCCAGTACTTC.

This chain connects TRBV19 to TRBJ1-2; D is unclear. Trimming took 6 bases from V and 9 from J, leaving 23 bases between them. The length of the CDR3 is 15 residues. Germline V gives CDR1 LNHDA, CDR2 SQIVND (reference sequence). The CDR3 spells CASRQHSLREYSYTF. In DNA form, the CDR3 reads TGTGCCAGTAGGCAGCATTCTCTAAGGGAGTATAGCTACACCTTC.

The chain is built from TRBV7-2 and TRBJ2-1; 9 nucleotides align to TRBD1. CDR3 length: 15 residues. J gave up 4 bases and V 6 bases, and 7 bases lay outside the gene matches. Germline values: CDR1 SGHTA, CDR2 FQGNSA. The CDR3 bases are TGTGCCAGCAGACTTACAGGGGGCCTTTACAATGAGCAGTTCTTC. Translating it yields CASRLTGGLYNEQFF.

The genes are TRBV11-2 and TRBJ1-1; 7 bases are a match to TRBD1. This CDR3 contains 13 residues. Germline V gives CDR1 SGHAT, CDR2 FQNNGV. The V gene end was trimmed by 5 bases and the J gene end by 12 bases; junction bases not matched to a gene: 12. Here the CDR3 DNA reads TGTGCCAGCAGCCGAGTGCCAGGGGGGGCAACTTTCTTT. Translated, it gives CASSRVPGGATFF.

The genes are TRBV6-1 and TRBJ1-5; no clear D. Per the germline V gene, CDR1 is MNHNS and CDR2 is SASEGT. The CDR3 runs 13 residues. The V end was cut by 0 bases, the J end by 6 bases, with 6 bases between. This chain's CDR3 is CASSEARGQPQHF. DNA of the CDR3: TGTGCCAGCAGTGAAGCGCGGGGTCAGCCCCAGCATTTT.

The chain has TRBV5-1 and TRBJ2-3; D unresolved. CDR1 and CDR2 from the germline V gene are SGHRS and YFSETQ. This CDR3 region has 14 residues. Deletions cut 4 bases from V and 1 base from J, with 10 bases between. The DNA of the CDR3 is TGCGCCAGCAGCCTTCTCCGAGGCACAGATACGCAGTATTTT. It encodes CASSLLRGTDTQYF. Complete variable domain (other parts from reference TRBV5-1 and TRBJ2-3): KAGVTQTPRYLIKTRGQQVTLSCSPISGHRSVSWYQQTPGQGLQFLFEYFSETQRNKGNFPGRFSGRQFSNSRSEMNVSTLELGDSALYLCASSLLRGTDTQYFGPGTRLTVL.

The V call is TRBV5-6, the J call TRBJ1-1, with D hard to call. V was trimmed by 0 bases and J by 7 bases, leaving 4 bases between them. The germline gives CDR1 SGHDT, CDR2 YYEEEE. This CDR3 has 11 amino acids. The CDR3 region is CASSLGLEAFF. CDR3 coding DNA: TGTGCCAGCAGCTTGGGTCTTGAAGCTTTCTTT.

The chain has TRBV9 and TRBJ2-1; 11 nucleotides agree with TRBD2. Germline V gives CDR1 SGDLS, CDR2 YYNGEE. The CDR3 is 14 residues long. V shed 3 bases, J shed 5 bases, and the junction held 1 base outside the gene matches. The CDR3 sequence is CASSASGRHNEQFF. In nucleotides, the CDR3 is TGTGCCAGCAGCGCTAGCGGGAGGCACAATGAGCAGTTCTTC. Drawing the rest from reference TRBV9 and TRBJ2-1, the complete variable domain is DSGVTQTPKHLITATGQRVTLRCSPRSGDLSVYWYQQSLDQGLQFLIQYYNGEERAKGNILERFSAQQFPDLHSELNLSSLELGDSALYFCASSASGRHNEQFFGPGTRLTVL.

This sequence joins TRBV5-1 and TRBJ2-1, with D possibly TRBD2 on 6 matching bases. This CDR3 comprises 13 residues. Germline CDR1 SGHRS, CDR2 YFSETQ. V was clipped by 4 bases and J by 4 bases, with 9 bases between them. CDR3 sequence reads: CASSGGLYNEQFF. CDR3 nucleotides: TGCGCCAGCAGCGGGGGACTTTACAATGAGCAGTTCTTC.

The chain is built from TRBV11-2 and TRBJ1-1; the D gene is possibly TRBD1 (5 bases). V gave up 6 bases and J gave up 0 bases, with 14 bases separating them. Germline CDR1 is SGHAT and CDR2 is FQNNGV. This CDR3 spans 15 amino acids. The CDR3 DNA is TGTGCCAGCAGAGACAGTTCCCCAATGAACACTGAAGCTTTCTTT. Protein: CASRDSSPMNTEAFF. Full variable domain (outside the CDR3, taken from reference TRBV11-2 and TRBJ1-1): EAGVAQSPRYKIIEKRQSVAFWCNPISGHATLYWYQQILGQGPKLLIQFQNNGVVDDSQLPKDRFSAERLKGVDSTLKIQPAKLEDSAVYLCASRDSSPMNTEAFFGQGTRLTVV.

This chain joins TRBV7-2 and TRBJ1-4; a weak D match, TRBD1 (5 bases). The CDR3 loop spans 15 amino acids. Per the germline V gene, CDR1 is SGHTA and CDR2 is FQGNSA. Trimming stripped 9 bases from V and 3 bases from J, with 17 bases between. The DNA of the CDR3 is TGTGCCAGTCGCCCCAGGGCTGGGGCTAATGAAAAACTGTTTTTT. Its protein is CASRPRAGANEKLFF.

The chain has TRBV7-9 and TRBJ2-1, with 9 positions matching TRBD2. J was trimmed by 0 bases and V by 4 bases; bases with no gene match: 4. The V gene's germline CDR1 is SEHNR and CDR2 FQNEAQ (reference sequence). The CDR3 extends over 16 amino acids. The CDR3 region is CASSSLAGASYNEQFF. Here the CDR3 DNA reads TGTGCCAGCAGCTCTTTAGCGGGAGCCTCCTACAATGAGCAGTTCTTC.

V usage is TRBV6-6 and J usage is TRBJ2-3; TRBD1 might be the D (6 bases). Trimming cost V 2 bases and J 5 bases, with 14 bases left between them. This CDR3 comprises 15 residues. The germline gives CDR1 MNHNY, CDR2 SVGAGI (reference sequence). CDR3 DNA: TGTGCCAGCAGTTACGGGACCCCAGGGGAAGATACGCAGTATTTT. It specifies CASSYGTPGEDTQYF.

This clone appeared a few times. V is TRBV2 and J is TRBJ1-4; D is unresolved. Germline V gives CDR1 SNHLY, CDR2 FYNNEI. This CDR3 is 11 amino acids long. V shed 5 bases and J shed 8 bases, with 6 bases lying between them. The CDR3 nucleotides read TGTGCCAGCAGTCGGATCGAAAAACTGTTTTTT. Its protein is CASSRIEKLFF.

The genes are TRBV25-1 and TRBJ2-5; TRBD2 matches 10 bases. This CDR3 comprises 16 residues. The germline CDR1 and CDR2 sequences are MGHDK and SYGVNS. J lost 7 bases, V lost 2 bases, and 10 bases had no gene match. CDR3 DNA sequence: TGTGCCAGCAGTGAAAGAGAACTAGCGGGGCTGGGGACCCAGTACTTC. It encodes CASSERELAGLGTQYF.

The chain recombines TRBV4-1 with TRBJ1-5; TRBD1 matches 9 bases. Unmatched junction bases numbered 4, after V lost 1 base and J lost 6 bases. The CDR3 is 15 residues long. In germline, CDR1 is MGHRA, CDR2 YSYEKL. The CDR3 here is CASSQGQGEGQPQHF. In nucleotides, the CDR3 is TGCGCCAGCAGCCAAGGACAGGGGGAGGGTCAGCCCCAGCATTTT.

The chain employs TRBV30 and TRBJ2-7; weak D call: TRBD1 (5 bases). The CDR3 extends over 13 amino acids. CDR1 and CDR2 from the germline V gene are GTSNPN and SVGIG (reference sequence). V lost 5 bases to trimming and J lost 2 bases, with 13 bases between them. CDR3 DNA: TGTGCCTGGGAAGGGGATCACACCTACGAGCAGTACTTC. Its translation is CAWEGDHTYEQYF.

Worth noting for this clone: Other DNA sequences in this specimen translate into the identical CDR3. The CDR3 protein is CASSIGTGSNQPQHF. The CDR3 DNA reads TGTGCCAGTAGTATAGGGACTGGGAGCAATCAGCCCCAGCATTTT. The chain combines TRBV19 with TRBJ1-5; D not resolved. The CDR3 sequence is 15 residues long. Germline CDR1 LNHDA, CDR2 SQIVND (reference sequence). The V end was cut by 1 base, the J end by 1 base, with 8 bases between.

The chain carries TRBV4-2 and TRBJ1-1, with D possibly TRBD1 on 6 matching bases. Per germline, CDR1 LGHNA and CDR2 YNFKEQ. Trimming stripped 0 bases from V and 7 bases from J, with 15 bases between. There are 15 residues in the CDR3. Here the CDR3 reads CASSQEWGTTLEAFF. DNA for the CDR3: TGTGCCAGCAGCCAAGAGTGGGGGACAACCCTTGAAGCTTTCTTT.

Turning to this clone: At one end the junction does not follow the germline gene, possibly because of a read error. CDR3 sequence reads: CASSLTAGWETQYF. Written as DNA, the CDR3 is TGTGCTAGCAGCTTAACGGCAGGGTGGGAGACCCAGTACTTC. The chain recombines TRBV7-7 with TRBJ2-5; D is perhaps TRBD1 (5 bases). Germline V CDR1 and CDR2: SSHAT, FNYEAQ (reference sequence). The CDR3 is 14 residues long.